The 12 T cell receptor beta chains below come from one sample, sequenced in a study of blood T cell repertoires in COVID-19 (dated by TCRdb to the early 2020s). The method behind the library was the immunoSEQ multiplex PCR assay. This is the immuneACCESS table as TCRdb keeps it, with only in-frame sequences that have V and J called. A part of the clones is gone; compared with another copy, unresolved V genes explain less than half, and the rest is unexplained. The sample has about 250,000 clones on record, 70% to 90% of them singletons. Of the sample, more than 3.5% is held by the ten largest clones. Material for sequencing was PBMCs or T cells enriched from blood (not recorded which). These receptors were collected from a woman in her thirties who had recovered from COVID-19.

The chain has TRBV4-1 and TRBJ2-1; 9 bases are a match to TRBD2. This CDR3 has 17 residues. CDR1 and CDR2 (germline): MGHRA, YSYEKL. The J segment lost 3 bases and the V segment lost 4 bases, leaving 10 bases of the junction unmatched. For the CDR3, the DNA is TGCGCCAGCAGCCTATTGATTAGCGGGGGTGTCTACAATGAGCAGTTCTTC. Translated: CASSLLISGGVYNEQFF.

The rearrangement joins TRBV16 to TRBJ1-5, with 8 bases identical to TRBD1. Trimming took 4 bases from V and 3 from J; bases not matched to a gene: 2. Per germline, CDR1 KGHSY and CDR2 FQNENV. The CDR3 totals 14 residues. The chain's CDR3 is CASSPQGANQPQHF. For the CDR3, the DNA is TGTGCCAGCAGCCCGCAGGGGGCCAATCAGCCCCAGCATTTT.

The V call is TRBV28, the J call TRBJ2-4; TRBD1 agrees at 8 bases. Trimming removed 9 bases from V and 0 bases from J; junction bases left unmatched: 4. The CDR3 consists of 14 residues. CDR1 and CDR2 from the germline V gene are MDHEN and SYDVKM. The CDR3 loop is CASRQGIAKNIQYF. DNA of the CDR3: TGTGCCAGTAGACAGGGGATAGCCAAAAACATTCAGTACTTC.

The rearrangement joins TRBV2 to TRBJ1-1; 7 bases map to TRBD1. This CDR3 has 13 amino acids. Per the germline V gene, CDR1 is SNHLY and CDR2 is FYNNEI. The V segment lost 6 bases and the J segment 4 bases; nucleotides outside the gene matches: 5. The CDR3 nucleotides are TGTGCCAGCAGGGTGCAGGGGGGCACTGAAGCTTTCTTT. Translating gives CASRVQGGTEAFF. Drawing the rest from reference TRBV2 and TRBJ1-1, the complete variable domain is EPEVTQTPSHQVTQMGQEVILRCVPISNHLYFYWYRQILGQKVEFLVSFYNNEISEKSEIFDDQFSVERPDGSNFTLKIRSTKLEDSAMYFCASRVQGGTEAFFGQGTRLTVV.

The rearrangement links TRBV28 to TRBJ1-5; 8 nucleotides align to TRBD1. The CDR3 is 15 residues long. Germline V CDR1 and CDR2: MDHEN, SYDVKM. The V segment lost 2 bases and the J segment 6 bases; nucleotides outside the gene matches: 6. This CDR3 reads CASSLRTGFGQPQHF. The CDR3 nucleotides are TGTGCCAGCAGTTTAAGGACAGGGTTTGGTCAGCCCCAGCATTTT.

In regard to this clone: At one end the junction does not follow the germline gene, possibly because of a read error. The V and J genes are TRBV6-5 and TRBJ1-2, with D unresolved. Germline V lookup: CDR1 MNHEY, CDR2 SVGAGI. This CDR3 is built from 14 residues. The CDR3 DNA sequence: TGTGCCAGCAGGGGCCCAGTCACGAACTCTGGCTACACCTTC. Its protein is CASRGPVTNSGYTF.

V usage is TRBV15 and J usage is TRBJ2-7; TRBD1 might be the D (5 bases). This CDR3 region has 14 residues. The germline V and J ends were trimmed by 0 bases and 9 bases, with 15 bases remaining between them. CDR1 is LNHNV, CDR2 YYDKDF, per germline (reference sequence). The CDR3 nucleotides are TGTGCCACCAGCAGAGATAGGATGGGGCACGGGCAGTACTTC. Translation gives CATSRDRMGHGQYF.

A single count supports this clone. CDR3: CASSPTENYGYTF. The CDR3 DNA follows: TGTGCCAGCTCACCCACGGAGAACTATGGCTACACCTTC. V is TRBV18 and J is TRBJ1-2; D not certain. The CDR3 totals 13 residues. Germline CDR1 reads KGHSH; CDR2 reads LQKENI. Trimming stripped 3 bases from V and 2 bases from J, with 7 bases between.

As DNA, the CDR3 is TGTGCCAGCAGCTTGGGGCCTCCTGGGGGGAGGGAGACCCAGTACTTC. It encodes CASSLGPPGGRETQYF. This chain uses TRBV5-6 with TRBJ2-5, with D possibly TRBD2 on 6 matching bases. Germline V lookup: CDR1 SGHDT, CDR2 YYEEEE. CDR3 length: 16 amino acids. V lost 0 bases and J lost 5, with 17 bases in between.

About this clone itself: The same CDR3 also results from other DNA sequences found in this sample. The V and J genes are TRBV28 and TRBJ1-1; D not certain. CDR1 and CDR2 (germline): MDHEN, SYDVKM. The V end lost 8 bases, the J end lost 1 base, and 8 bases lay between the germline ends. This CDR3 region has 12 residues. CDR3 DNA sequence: TGTGCCAGCCGGAGTGGGAACACTGAAGCTTTCTTT. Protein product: CASRSGNTEAFF.

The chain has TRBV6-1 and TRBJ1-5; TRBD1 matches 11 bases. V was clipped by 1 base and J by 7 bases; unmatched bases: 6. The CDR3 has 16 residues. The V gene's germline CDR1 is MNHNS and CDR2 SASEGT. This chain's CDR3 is CASSEEAGTGGQPQHF. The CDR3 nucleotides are TGTGCCAGCAGTGAAGAAGCCGGGACAGGGGGACAGCCCCAGCATTTT.

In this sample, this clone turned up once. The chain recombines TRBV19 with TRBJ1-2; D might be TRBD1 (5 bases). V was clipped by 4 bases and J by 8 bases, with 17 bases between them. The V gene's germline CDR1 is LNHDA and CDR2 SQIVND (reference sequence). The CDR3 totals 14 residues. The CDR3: CASSNLGRGSGYTF. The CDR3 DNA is TGTGCCAGTAGTAATCTGGGGCGAGGTTCGGGCTACACCTTC.